This T cell receptor (beta chain) was identified in a study of blood T cell repertoires in COVID-19. Study-level information: In each case, the material was cDNA or gDNA derived from T cells, B-cell-depleted T cells, or PBMCs.

Germline CDR1 and CDR2: SGHTA and FQGNSA. The V gene lost 2 bases and the J gene lost 1 base, with 5 bases spanning the gap. CDR3 length: 13 amino acids. The protocol was immunoSEQ multiplex PCR, while the TCRdb copy is restricted to in-frame clones and leaves out a portion. The table lists fewer than 50,000 clones, over 65% of them singletons. The clonotype comes from a human donor in a cohort sampled during active COVID-19. Input material: peripheral blood. V is TRBV7-2 and J is TRBJ1-1; D call uncertain. For the CDR3, the DNA is TGTGCCAGCAGCTTAAACGGGAACACTGAAGCTTTCTTT. This codes for CASSLNGNTEAFF. The whole variable domain, filled in from reference TRBV7-2 and TRBJ1-1, reads GAGVSQSPSNKVTEKGKDVELRCDPISGHTALYWYRQSLGQGLEFLIYFQGNSAPDKSGLPSDRFSAERTGGSVSTLTIQRTQQEDSAVYLCASSLNGNTEAFFGQGTRLTVV.